These 31 T cell receptor beta chains share one sample of origin, sequenced in a study of blood T cells in healthy people across ages (dated by TCRdb to 2013 to 2016). Libraries were prepared through 5' RACE. Sequencing used an Illumina HiSeq 2500. A second PCR of about 7 to 12 cycles was performed with a sample-barcoded 5' primer and a J-beta primer mix. The public sequencing data were trimmed at Q25 with fastp and processed into clonotypes with MiXCR by TCRdb, which kept only in-frame beta chains. A single entry per CDR3 protein holds the most common genes and DNA from its merged rows. The table for this sample lists fewer than 800,000 distinct CDR3 sequences; 45% to 50% of them were counted only once. The top ten clones comprise roughly 30% of the sample. Sequences were obtained from blood. These receptor sequences come from a woman aged 55-70 years in good health.

V gene TRBV7-2 combines with J gene TRBJ2-3; 9 bases match TRBD2. Germline lookup yields CDR1 SGHTA and CDR2 FQGNSA. After removal of 0 bases from V and 2 bases from J, the junction contained 15 bases not matched to a gene. The CDR3 consists of 20 residues. The CDR3 sequence is CASSLAGGRREGLNTDTQYF. As DNA, the CDR3 is TGTGCCAGCAGCTTAGCGGGCGGCCGGCGGGAGGGCCTTAACACAGATACGCAGTATTTT.

This chain joins TRBV20-1 and TRBJ2-7, with D perhaps TRBD1 or TRBD2 (11 bases each). CDR3 length: 18 amino acids. Trimming removed 6 bases from V and 3 bases from J, with 30 bases in between. CDR1 and CDR2 from the germline V gene are DFQATT and SNEGSKA (reference sequence). CDR3 region: CSANGQGAHTSGSYEQYF. DNA for the CDR3: TGCAGTGCAAACGGACAGGGGGCCCATACTAGCGGGAGCTACGAGCAGTACTTC.

The chain links TRBV27 to TRBJ2-1; TRBD2 matches 14 bases. J lost 9 bases, V lost 4 bases, and 5 bases had no gene match. Germline CDR1 is MNHEY and CDR2 is SMNVEV (reference sequence). This CDR3 has 15 amino acids. CDR3 coding DNA: TGTGCCAGCAGTTCGGGACTAGCGGGAGTAGTTGAGCAGTTCTTC. Protein sequence: CASSSGLAGVVEQFF.

The chain combines TRBV5-1 with TRBJ2-4; tentatively, D is TRBD1 or TRBD2 (5 bases each). V lost 0 bases and J 13 bases, leaving 23 bases between the germline ends. Germline CDR1 and CDR2: SGHRS and YFSETQ. The CDR3 is made up of 16 amino acids. Written as DNA, the CDR3 is TGCGCCAGCAGCTTGGCATCCGGGGCTAGCTCCTACGGGCAGTACTTC. Amino acid sequence: CASSLASGASSYGQYF.

At least ten counts were recorded for this clonotype. The rearrangement links TRBV9 to TRBJ2-7; the match to TRBD1 covers 8 bases. The CDR3 extends over 15 amino acids. The germline V gene has CDR1 SGDLS and CDR2 YYNGEE. Losses at the gene ends were 0 bases for V and 4 bases for J; bases not matched to a gene: 6. The CDR3 nucleotides are TGTGCCAGCAGCGTAGTCCCAGGGGGCTTGTACGAGCAGTACTTC. It specifies CASSVVPGGLYEQYF. The complete variable domain, with remaining parts taken from reference TRBV9 and TRBJ2-7, reads DSGVTQTPKHLITATGQRVTLRCSPRSGDLSVYWYQQSLDQGLQFLIQYYNGEERAKGNILERFSAQQFPDLHSELNLSSLELGDSALYFCASSVVPGGLYEQYFGPGTRLTVT.

This chain connects TRBV30 to TRBJ2-1; D possibly matches TRBD1 or TRBD2 (5 bases each). The V gene's germline CDR1 is GTSNPN and CDR2 SVGIG (reference sequence). Trimming pared 1 base from V and 3 bases from J, leaving 13 bases between. The CDR3 contains 15 residues. The CDR3, as DNA: TGTGCCTGGAGTGGTCTGAAGGGGAGCTACAATGAGCAGTTCTTC. It yields the protein CAWSGLKGSYNEQFF. Full variable domain (rest looked up from reference TRBV30 and TRBJ2-1): SQTIHQWPATLVQPVGSPLSLECTVEGTSNPNLYWYRQAAGRGLQLLFYSVGIGQISSEVPQNLSASRPQDRQFILSSKKLLLSDSGFYLCAWSGLKGSYNEQFFGPGTRLTVL.

This rearrangement joins TRBV29-1 to TRBJ1-2; weak D call: TRBD1 (5 bases). The CDR3 is made up of 14 amino acids. Germline CDR1 SQVTM, CDR2 ANQGSEA. V shed 0 bases and J shed 8 bases, with 16 bases lying between them. In nucleotides, the CDR3 is TGCAGCGTTGAAGATTTGGGGACCCGGGGAGGCTACACCTTC. Protein product: CSVEDLGTRGGYTF.

The chain uses TRBV21-1 and TRBJ2-3; whether TRBD2, the table's D call, matches the DNA was not checked. TRBV21-1 is a documented pseudogene. The CDR3 is 16 residues long. This CDR3 reads CANGWTGRRESDTQYF. The CDR3 DNA reads as TGTGCCAACGGCTGGACTGGCAGGAGAGAGTCAGATACGCAGTATTTT.

The genes are TRBV28 and TRBJ1-2; TRBD1 might be the D (5 bases). This CDR3 spans 14 amino acids. Trimming cost V 3 bases and J 5 bases, with 13 bases left between them. Germline lookup yields CDR1 MDHEN and CDR2 SYDVKM. CDR3 DNA sequence: TGTGCCAGCAGTTTGGTAGACAGATTATATGGCTACACCTTC. Translation: CASSLVDRLYGYTF.

The table lists this clonotype with a count of one. The junction shows a germline mismatch at one end, possibly a read error. This chain connects TRBV7-9 to TRBJ1-6, with D uncertain. This CDR3 is 14 amino acids long. From germline, CDR1 is SEHNR and CDR2 FQNEAQ (reference sequence). The CDR3 spells CAGSLLHPNSPLHF. As DNA, the CDR3 is TGTGCCGGCAGCTTACTTCATCCCAATTCACCCCTCCACTTT.

The genes are TRBV20-1 and TRBJ1-2; 7 bases map to TRBD1. J was trimmed by 4 bases and V by 0 bases; bases with no gene match: 11. The germline V gene encodes CDR1 DFQATT and CDR2 SNEGSKA (reference sequence). CDR3 length equals 16 residues. CDR3 loop: CSARDPRTGFSYGYTF. For the CDR3, the DNA is TGCAGTGCTAGAGATCCAAGGACAGGTTTTTCCTATGGCTACACCTTC.

This clonotype has only a few counts. The J gene is TRBJ2-1, the V gene TRBV20-1, with TRBD2 matching over 8 bases. The CDR3 runs to 16 residues. Germline V gene lookup returns CDR1 DFQATT and CDR2 SNEGSKA (reference sequence). CDR3 coding DNA: TGCAGCCCGGCCGGGTTCGTCTTAGCGGGGCCCAATGAGCAGTTCTTC. Translated: CSPAGFVLAGPNEQFF.

The rearrangement links TRBV29-1 to TRBJ2-7, with 7 bases lining up with TRBD1. Germline CDR1 is SQVTM and CDR2 is ANQGSEA. The CDR3 is 12 residues long. V lost 6 bases to trimming and J lost 2 bases; unmatched junction nucleotides: 4. CDR3 coding DNA: TGCAGCGTAGCCACAGGGGCCTACGAGCAGTACTTC. This codes for CSVATGAYEQYF.

The sample holds a few counts of this clonotype. The chain uses TRBV7-2 and TRBJ1-6; tentative D call: TRBD1 (6 bases). The CDR3 totals 13 residues. The V and J ends lost 7 bases and 11 bases respectively, with 15 bases between them. Germline CDR1 and CDR2: SGHTA and FQGNSA. CDR3 region: CASTRYQGPPLHF. For the CDR3, the DNA is TGTGCCAGCACCCGTTACCAGGGGCCACCCCTCCACTTT.

The chain recombines TRBV7-3 with TRBJ2-1; TRBD2 matches 9 bases. The trim removed 8 bases at V and 8 bases at J, leaving 10 bases unmatched. This CDR3 is built from 14 residues. In germline, CDR1 is SGHTA, CDR2 FQGTGA. The CDR3 loop is CASGKRGARYEQFF. CDR3 nucleotide sequence: TGTGCCAGCGGAAAGCGGGGGGCCCGCTATGAGCAGTTCTTC. Variable domain in full (rest from reference TRBV7-3 and TRBJ2-1): GAGVSQTPSNKVTEKGKYVELRCDPISGHTALYWYRQSLGQGPEFLIYFQGTGAADDSGLPNDRFFAVRPEGSVSTLKIQRTERGDSAVYLCASGKRGARYEQFFGPGTRLTVL.

This clonotype has only a few counts. The J gene is TRBJ2-7, the V gene TRBV6-2 or TRBV6-3; 8 bases are a match to TRBD1. CDR1 and CDR2 from the germline V gene are MNHEY and SVGEGT. This CDR3 has 15 amino acids. After removal of 7 bases from V and 4 bases from J, the junction contained 12 bases not matched to a gene. The CDR3 loop reads CASNPFKTGGYEQYF. The CDR3 nucleotides are TGTGCCAGCAACCCATTTAAAACAGGGGGGTACGAGCAGTACTTC.

With regard to this clonotype: This sequence may be a read error, since a much larger clone differs from it by one base. The genes are TRBV4-3 and TRBJ2-7, with TRBD2 matching over 10 bases. The J call may be faulty, since TRBJ2-4 better matches the DNA end. Germline assignment: CDR1 LGHNA and CDR2 YSLEER. The CDR3 has 15 residues. The CDR3 coding sequence is TGCGCCGGCAGCTCCCGGCTAGCGGGAGACAACATTCAGTACTTC. Translating gives CAGSSRLAGDNIQYF.

This chain joins TRBV3-1 and TRBJ1-2, with D perhaps matching TRBD1 (5 bases). The germline V gene encodes CDR1 LGHDT and CDR2 YNNKEL (reference sequence). This CDR3 has 13 amino acids. Trimming took off 1 base at V and 7 bases at J, with 10 bases between the two ends. The CDR3 DNA reads TGTGCCAGCAGCCAAGTCAGTAGGGGTGGCTACACCTTC. It encodes CASSQVSRGGYTF.

This clonotype turned up a few times. This rearrangement joins TRBV5-1 to TRBJ2-5; 14 bases are a match to TRBD2. Germline loops: CDR1 SGHRS, CDR2 YFSETQ. This CDR3 has 18 amino acids. V lost 3 bases, J lost 11 bases, and 18 bases stayed unmatched. The chain's CDR3 is CASSSQPGLAGAGNEQYF. Here the CDR3 DNA reads TGCGCCAGCAGCTCCCAACCGGGACTAGCGGGAGCGGGTAATGAGCAGTACTTC.

Concerning this clonotype: At one end the junction does not follow the germline gene, possibly because of a read error. The chain is built from TRBV11-2 and TRBJ2-7; either TRBD1 or TRBD2 may fit D (5 bases each). The CDR3 spans 15 residues. Germline-derived CDR1 and CDR2 are SGHAT and FQNNGV. In DNA form, the CDR3 reads TGTGCCACCAGCTTAGAAAGAGGGGCTCCCTACGAGCAGTACTTC. Protein product: CATSLERGAPYEQYF.

The chain has TRBV10-3 and TRBJ2-7; possible D gene TRBD1, 6 bases. The CDR3 runs 12 residues. Germline V CDR1 and CDR2: ENHRY, SYGVKD. Trimming pared 10 bases from V and 5 bases from J, leaving 15 bases between. Written as DNA, the CDR3 is TGTGCCACCAGGGGCTCCCGAAACGAGCAGTACTTC. Its protein product is CATRGSRNEQYF.

The chain recombines TRBV27 with TRBJ1-6; 9 bases fit TRBD1. Losses at the gene ends were 3 bases for V and 6 bases for J; bases not matched to a gene: 9. Germline V gene sequence: CDR1 MNHEY, CDR2 SMNVEV (reference sequence). The CDR3 loop spans 17 amino acids. The DNA for the CDR3 is TGTGCCAGCAGTTTGCGATCTAACAGGGGGCGTAATTCACCCCTCCACTTT. It yields the protein CASSLRSNRGRNSPLHF.

The chain has TRBV7-2 and TRBJ2-1, with 13 bases identical to TRBD2. Trimming removed 2 bases from V and 9 bases from J; junction bases left unmatched: 7. CDR3 length: 16 residues. Germline CDR1 reads SGHTA; CDR2 reads FQGNSA. DNA of the CDR3: TGTGCCAGCAGCTTATCCGGACTAGCGGGAGAGACTGAGCAGTTCTTC. Translation: CASSLSGLAGETEQFF.

The chain combines TRBV3-1 with TRBJ1-6, with TRBD1 matching 8 bases. Per germline, CDR1 LGHDT and CDR2 YNNKEL (reference sequence). The ends lost 3 bases at V and 8 bases at J; junction bases unmatched: 9. The CDR3 loop spans 16 amino acids. For the CDR3, the DNA is TGTGCCAGCAGCCAGCCTCTGGACAGGGTTGATTCACCCCTCCACTTT. Translating gives CASSQPLDRVDSPLHF.

This clonotype has a handful of counts. The V and J genes are TRBV18 and TRBJ2-1; 7 nucleotides align to TRBD2. J gave up 6 bases and V 3 bases, and 8 bases lay outside the gene matches. This CDR3 contains 15 residues. Germline V gene data show CDR1 as KGHSH and CDR2 as LQKENI. The CDR3 DNA sequence: TGTGCCAGCTCACCGGGAGCGGGACTGGTCAATGAGCAGTTCTTC. It specifies CASSPGAGLVNEQFF.

The sample holds a few counts of this clonotype. The V and J genes are TRBV7-2 and TRBJ2-3; 10 positions agree with TRBD2. This CDR3 is built from 17 residues. Per the germline V gene, CDR1 is SGHTA and CDR2 is FQGNSA. V lost 5 bases, J lost 5 bases, and 13 bases stayed unmatched. CDR3 DNA sequence: TGTGCCAGCAGCGAAGGAGGCAGGACTAGCGGAGGAGATACGCAGTATTTT. This sequence encodes CASSEGGRTSGGDTQYF.

As DNA, the CDR3 is TGTGCCAGCAGCCATGACAGGGGCCAGAACACTGAAGCTTTCTTT. Its protein is CASSHDRGQNTEAFF. The chain is built from TRBV7-9 and TRBJ1-1; 8 bases agree with TRBD1. J gave up 1 base and V 5 bases, and 6 bases lay outside the gene matches. Germline-derived CDR1 and CDR2 are SEHNR and FQNEAQ (reference sequence). CDR3 length equals 15 residues.

The sample holds a few counts of this clonotype. This chain links TRBV30 with TRBJ2-4, with TRBD2 matching 12 bases. The DNA end is more similar to TRBJ2-7, so the J call may be wrong. Germline CDR1 GTSNPN, CDR2 SVGIG (reference sequence). The CDR3 consists of 13 residues. DNA of the CDR3: TGTGCCCGAACACTAGCGGGAGGCGGCGAGCAGTACTTC. Its translation is CARTLAGGGEQYF.

The chain employs TRBV6-2 or TRBV6-3 and TRBJ1-1, with unresolved D. V lost 6 bases, J lost 1 base, and 21 bases lay in between. This CDR3 contains 17 residues. Germline V gives CDR1 MNHEY, CDR2 SVGEGT. The CDR3 coding sequence is TGTGCCAGCAGCCTCCGACCCGAACGACGTGAGAACACTGAAGCTTTCTTT. Amino acid sequence: CASSLRPERRENTEAFF.

This clonotype has at least ten counts. This sequence joins TRBV7-3 and TRBJ1-1; possibly TRBD1 for D (5 bases). The CDR3 covers 13 residues. Germline V CDR1 and CDR2: SGHTA, FQGTGA. V lost 5 bases and J lost 4, with 11 bases in between. The CDR3 DNA follows: TGTGCCAGCAGCCCGGGGACTAGCACTGAAGCTTTCTTT. It yields the protein CASSPGTSTEAFF.

This clonotype has a handful of counts. V usage is TRBV2 and J usage is TRBJ2-7; tentative D call: TRBD2 (6 bases). The CDR3 loop spans 13 amino acids. Germline CDR1 reads SNHLY; CDR2 reads FYNNEI. V was trimmed by 4 bases and J by 7 bases, leaving 14 bases between them. CDR3 DNA: TGTGCCAGCAGTGTCCGGGAGAGTAGTGAGCAGTACTTC. Translating gives CASSVRESSEQYF.